The 6 T cell receptor beta chains in this list originate from one sample, sequenced in a study of T cell responses to AZD1222 COVID-19 vaccine. Profiling relied on immunoSEQ multiplex PCR, and the TCRdb table lists in-frame clones only, not all of them. The sample has about 83,000 clones, roughly 90% seen once. The sequencing here drew on peripheral blood, taken on day 0 of MenACWY control vaccination. Source of these receptors: an adult in good health.

The V and J genes are TRBV28 and TRBJ1-6; the match to TRBD1 covers 8 bases. V lost 5 bases to trimming and J lost 7 bases; unmatched junction nucleotides: 7. There are 15 residues in the CDR3. Per germline, CDR1 MDHEN and CDR2 SYDVKM. This CDR3 is CASSNGQGENSPLHF. The CDR3 nucleotides read TGTGCCAGCAGTAACGGACAGGGTGAGAATTCACCCCTCCACTTT.

V is TRBV5-1 and J is TRBJ2-5; D is perhaps TRBD1 (6 bases). Deletions cut 0 bases from V and 1 base from J, with 7 bases between. The germline V gene encodes CDR1 SGHRS and CDR2 YFSETQ. The CDR3 runs 14 residues. The CDR3 coding sequence is TGCGCCAGCAGCTTGGTACAGGGCCAAGAGACCCAGTACTTC. Its translation: CASSLVQGQETQYF.

V is TRBV7-9 and J is TRBJ2-2, with 7 bases identical to TRBD1. With 2 bases clipped from V and 7 bases from J, the junction kept 7 bases outside the gene matches. The V gene's germline CDR1 is SEHNR and CDR2 FQNEAQ (reference sequence). The CDR3 sequence is 15 residues long. The CDR3 sequence is CASSLQGDYNGELFF. For the CDR3, the DNA is TGTGCCAGCAGCTTACAGGGGGATTATAACGGGGAGCTGTTTTTT.

This clone has a single count. The rearrangement uses TRBV2 and TRBJ1-5; D is unresolved. Looked up from germline, CDR1 is SNHLY and CDR2 is FYNNEI. The V gene lost 7 bases and the J gene lost 4 bases, with 8 bases spanning the gap. The CDR3 consists of 12 residues. The CDR3 DNA is TGTGCCAGCACGGCAGGAAATCAGCCCCAGCATTTT. Amino acid sequence: CASTAGNQPQHF.

The chain joins TRBV4-3 to TRBJ1-1; D gene unclear. This CDR3 region has 16 residues. The germline V and J ends were trimmed by 0 bases and 1 base, with 12 bases remaining between them. Germline assignment: CDR1 LGHNA and CDR2 YSLEER. The DNA for the CDR3 is TGCGCCAGCAGCCAAGACCGCGGGCTTGGGAACACTGAAGCTTTCTTT. This sequence encodes CASSQDRGLGNTEAFF.

In DNA, the CDR3 is TGTGCCTGGAGCTCGTATCTCGGCAGGGAGGTTCAGCCCCAGCATTTT. Translated, it gives CAWSSYLGREVQPQHF. V and J are TRBV30 and TRBJ1-5; maybe TRBD1 (5 bases). The CDR3 extends over 16 amino acids. CDR1 is GTSNPN and CDR2 is SVGIG in the germline V gene (reference sequence). Trimming left V 3 bases short and J 6 bases short, with 21 bases between.